The 19 T cell receptor beta chains below come from one sample, sequenced in a study of blood T cell repertoires in COVID-19. Clones were sequenced by immunoSEQ multiplex PCR, and TCRdb holds only the in-frame ones, with some missing. The sample gives some 150,000 clones, around 76% of which show up once; less than 4.5% is in the top ten. Sequencing was done on a sample of peripheral blood. The receptors were sampled from a man aged 55 to 70 with acute or convalescent COVID-19.

The chain joins TRBV6-5 to TRBJ2-7; the D gene is possibly TRBD1 (6 bases). Per the germline V gene, CDR1 is MNHEY and CDR2 is SVGAGI. The ends were cut back, 10 bases at V and 2 bases at J, with 15 bases in the middle. There are 13 residues in the CDR3. The CDR3 reads CATEGHSTYEQYF. In DNA, the CDR3 is TGTGCCACCGAGGGACATAGTACCTACGAGCAGTACTTC.

The chain has TRBV29-1 and TRBJ1-3; 8 positions agree with TRBD1. J was trimmed by 0 bases and V by 1 base; bases with no gene match: 2. From germline, CDR1 is SQVTM and CDR2 ANQGSEA. The CDR3 consists of 15 residues. The DNA of the CDR3 is TGCAGCGTTGAAGGGACAGGGAACTCTGGAAACACCATATATTTT. Translating gives CSVEGTGNSGNTIYF.

The J gene is TRBJ2-5, the V gene TRBV7-6, with D maybe TRBD2 (6 bases). CDR3 length: 15 residues. Germline lookup yields CDR1 SGHVS and CDR2 FNYEAQ. Trimming took off 1 base at V and 5 bases at J, with 14 bases between the two ends. CDR3 amino acids: CASSLVGLNLETQYF. In DNA, the CDR3 is TGTGCCAGCAGCTTAGTGGGACTGAATTTGGAGACCCAGTACTTC.

The chain has TRBV12-5 and TRBJ2-2, with 11 bases matching TRBD2. Looked up from germline, CDR1 is LGHNT and CDR2 is FRNRAP. CDR3 length equals 20 residues. V shed 0 bases and J 0 bases; nucleotides not matched to a gene: 9. CDR3 bases: TGTGCTAGTGGTTTGGTACTTATCGGGACTAGCGGATCGAACACCGGGGAGCTGTTTTTT. This encodes CASGLVLIGTSGSNTGELFF.

This clone was recorded only once. The chain is built from TRBV5-4 and TRBJ2-3; 7 bases are shared with TRBD2. CDR1 is SGHNT and CDR2 is YYREEE in the germline V gene (reference sequence). J gave up 4 bases and V 1 base, and 0 bases lay outside the gene matches. The CDR3 runs 13 residues. The CDR3 DNA reads as TGTGCCAGCAGCTTGCTAGCGGCAGATACGCAGTATTTT. Translating gives CASSLLAADTQYF.

The V gene is TRBV7-6, the J gene TRBJ2-3; D possibly corresponds to TRBD2 (6 bases). Germline V CDR1 and CDR2: SGHVS, FNYEAQ. With 8 bases removed from V and 0 bases from J, the gap between germline ends came to 18 bases. This CDR3 comprises 16 residues. This CDR3 reads CASAIPAGTSTDTQYF. The CDR3 coding sequence is TGTGCCAGCGCGATCCCGGCGGGAACTAGCACAGATACGCAGTATTTT.

The chain recombines TRBV3-1 (or the pseudogene TRBV3-2) with TRBJ2-5, with TRBD1 as a possible D gene (5 bases). The CDR3 sequence is 15 residues long. Germline lookup yields CDR1 LGHDT and CDR2 YNNKEL (reference sequence). V shed 0 bases and J shed 4 bases, with 12 bases lying between them. The CDR3 DNA sequence: TGTGCCAGCAGCCAAGATCCCCAGGGCCGAGAGACCCAGTACTTC. Protein product: CASSQDPQGRETQYF.

The rearrangement joins TRBV19 to TRBJ1-6, with D uncertain. The CDR3 is 14 amino acids. The germline V gene encodes CDR1 LNHDA and CDR2 SQIVND (reference sequence). V shed 7 bases and J shed 7 bases, with 14 bases lying between them. DNA of the CDR3: TGTGCCAGTAAACGGACGGCGGGGAATTCACCCCTCCACTTT. This encodes CASKRTAGNSPLHF. The whole variable domain, filled in from reference TRBV19 and TRBJ1-6, reads DGGITQSPKYLFRKEGQNVTLSCEQNLNHDAMYWYRQDPGQGLRLIYYSQIVNDFQKGDIAEGYSVSREKKESFPLTVTSAQKNPTAFYLCASKRTAGNSPLHFGNGTRLTVT.

V and J are TRBV4-1 and TRBJ1-2; TRBD1 agrees at 10 bases. Trimming at V came to 3 bases and at J to 7 bases, leaving 8 bases not matched to a gene. Germline V gene data show CDR1 as MGHRA and CDR2 as YSYEKL. CDR3 length equals 15 residues. CDR3 residues: CASSQPRQGATGYTF. The CDR3 region has the DNA TGCGCCAGCAGCCAGCCCAGACAGGGGGCAACTGGCTACACCTTC.

The rearrangement links TRBV6-5 to TRBJ2-1; maybe TRBD1 (5 bases). Looked up from germline, CDR1 is MNHEY and CDR2 is SVGAGI. Trimming shortened V by 6 bases and J by 4 bases, and 13 bases separated the two germline ends. This CDR3 has 14 residues. DNA for the CDR3: TGTGCCAGCAGCCCAAGGGGTCAATACAATGAGCAGTTCTTC. This sequence encodes CASSPRGQYNEQFF.

The chain combines TRBV10-3 with TRBJ2-5; 16 nucleotides agree with TRBD2. CDR3 length: 19 amino acids. Germline V gene sequence: CDR1 ENHRY, CDR2 SYGVKD. J gave up 1 base and V 1 base, and 6 bases lay outside the gene matches. The CDR3 DNA reads as TGTGCCATCAGTGAGTTCTCGGGACTAGCGGGAGGGTGCCAAGAGACCCAGTACTTC. This translates into CAISEFSGLAGGCQETQYF.

The rearrangement joins TRBV19 to TRBJ2-7; 9 bases are shared with TRBD2. The CDR3 contains 15 residues. Per the germline V gene, CDR1 is LNHDA and CDR2 is SQIVND (reference sequence). Trimming took 2 bases from V and 1 from J; bases not matched to a gene: 3. The CDR3 protein is CASSILTSGSYEQYF. The CDR3 nucleotides are TGTGCCAGTAGTATATTGACTAGCGGATCCTACGAGCAGTACTTC.

The chain joins TRBV6-5 to TRBJ2-2; D uncertain. Germline values: CDR1 MNHEY, CDR2 SVGAGI. The V and J ends lost 0 bases and 5 bases respectively, with 10 bases between them. This CDR3 spans 15 amino acids. The CDR3 is CASSYSLVRTGELFF. In DNA form, the CDR3 reads TGTGCCAGCAGTTACTCTCTAGTGCGGACCGGGGAGCTGTTTTTT.

This clone was counted a few times. This chain links TRBV30 with TRBJ1-2; D remains unclear. The CDR3 has 12 amino acids. Looked up from germline, CDR1 is GTSNPN and CDR2 is SVGIG (reference sequence). V was shortened by 5 bases and J by 4 bases, with 11 bases between the two germline ends. The DNA of the CDR3 is TGTGCCTGGTCTGCAACCGGCTATGGCTACACCTTC. This translates into CAWSATGYGYTF.

V is TRBV7-9 and J is TRBJ2-1, with D maybe TRBD2 (5 bases). Trimming cost V 2 bases and J 4 bases, with 15 bases left between them. The CDR3 runs 16 residues. Germline loops: CDR1 SEHNR, CDR2 FQNEAQ (reference sequence). The CDR3 DNA reads TGTGCCAGCAGCTTAAGAAGCGGAACCTTTTACAATGAGCAGTTCTTC. Translating it yields CASSLRSGTFYNEQFF.

The chain uses TRBV7-2 and TRBJ1-2; TRBD1 matches 11 bases. Trimming cost V 5 bases and J 8 bases; bases outside gene matches: 4. The CDR3 spans 13 residues. Germline-derived CDR1 and CDR2 are SGHTA and FQGNSA. This chain's CDR3 is CASSGQGALGYTF. The CDR3 coding sequence is TGTGCCAGCAGCGGACAGGGGGCGCTGGGCTACACCTTC.

V is TRBV4-2 and J is TRBJ1-2; 10 positions match TRBD1. Per germline, CDR1 LGHNA and CDR2 YNFKEQ. CDR3 length: 15 amino acids. The J segment lost 6 bases and the V segment lost 1 base, leaving 5 bases of the junction unmatched. The CDR3 DNA sequence: TGTGCCAGCAGCCAAGTGGCAGGGACAGGGGATGGCTACACCTTC. Translated: CASSQVAGTGDGYTF.

The chain employs TRBV29-1 and TRBJ2-5; 10 nucleotides align to TRBD2. Germline CDR1 and CDR2: SQVTM and ANQGSEA. The CDR3 loop spans 16 amino acids. Trimming took 6 bases from V and 5 from J; bases not matched to a gene: 15. CDR3 coding DNA: TGCAGCGTCATTCGGGGGCCTCTAGCGGGAGTTGAGACCCAGTACTTC. Translation gives CSVIRGPLAGVETQYF. The entire variable domain, with the rest obtained from reference TRBV29-1 and TRBJ2-5, is as follows: SAVISQKPSRDICQRGTSLTIQCQVDSQVTMMFWYRQQPGQSLTLIATANQGSEATYESGFVIDKFPISRPNLTFSTLTVSNMSPEDSSIYLCSVIRGPLAGVETQYFGPGTRLLVL.

V gene TRBV19 combines with J gene TRBJ1-5; D ambiguous. Germline V CDR1 and CDR2: LNHDA, SQIVND (reference sequence). CDR3 size: 14 residues. The germline V and J ends were trimmed by 6 bases and 3 bases, with 12 bases remaining between them. Written as DNA, the CDR3 is TGTGCCAGTAGCCCTACGAGGTACAATCAGCCCCAGCATTTT. Translating it yields CASSPTRYNQPQHF.